Listed below are T cell receptor beta chains from one sample, sequenced in a study of blood T cell repertoires in COVID-19. Method: immunoSEQ multiplex PCR; TCRdb's copy keeps in-frame clones and lacks some. The repertoire consists of roughly 30,000 clones, with approximately 81% occurring once and the leading ten covering about 15%. Sequencing used peripheral blood. The receptors originated from a human donor with acute or convalescent COVID-19. The donor label of this sample is uncertain. Each CDR3 is given with its conserved first and last residue. Fields, in order: V gene, clone size, J gene, D gene, CDR3 DNA, CDR3 protein. D genes are given only for firm matches. Only some rows state a clone size, as once, few, many or a class for expanded clones.

>TRBV6-2/TRBV6-3|NA|TRBJ1-2|NA
TGTGCCAGCAGTTACGACGGGTTGTTGCTGTATGGCTACACCTTC
CASSYDGLLLYGYTF
>TRBV19|few|TRBJ2-3|TRBD2
TGTGCCAGTAGTATGCGAGGCGGGGGGGCCGGAGATACGCAGTATTTT
CASSMRGGGAGDTQYF
>TRBV7-3|NA|TRBJ2-1|TRBD2
TGTGCCAGCAGCTTATCTGGACTAGCGTCAAACAATGAGCAGTTCTTC
CASSLSGLASNNEQFF
>TRBV20-1|NA|TRBJ2-3|TRBD2
TGCAGTGCTAGTACTAGCGGGGCAGATACGCAGTATTTT
CSASTSGADTQYF
>TRBV5-1|NA|TRBJ2-2|NA
TGCGCCAGCAGCTTGGGAGGAACCGGGGAGCTGTTTTTT
CASSLGGTGELFF
>TRBV4-3|NA|TRBJ1-2|TRBD1
TGCGCCAGCAGCAAAACGGGGACAGGGGTTAGGCCTAACTATGGCTACACCTTC
CASSKTGTGVRPNYGYTF
>TRBV10-1|NA|TRBJ1-1|NA
TGCGCCAGCAGTGAAAGGACTACAATGAACACTGAAGCTTTCTTT
CASSERTTMNTEAFF
>TRBV19|NA|TRBJ1-2|TRBD1
TGTGCCAGTAGTGTCACAGGGGCCGAGTATGGCTACACCTTC
CASSVTGAEYGYTF
>TRBV10-1|NA|TRBJ1-1|NA
TGCGCCAGCAGTAGGTCCTCTCCAGGTGGGAACACTGAAGCTTTCTTT
CASSRSSPGGNTEAFF
>TRBV5-4|NA|TRBJ2-1|TRBD2
TGTGCCAGCAGCTTGAGCGGGGGGCTTGACAATGAGCAGTTCTTC
CASSLSGGLDNEQFF
>TRBV27|NA|TRBJ2-5|TRBD2
TGTGCCACCGGGGGGGGATCTGTCCAAGAGACCCAGTACTTC
CATGGGSVQETQYF
>TRBV5-1|NA|TRBJ2-5|NA
TGCGCCAGCAGCTTGGCGGCCCCGGGGAGTTCCTTCCAAGAGACCCAGTACTTC
CASSLAAPGSSFQETQYF
>TRBV18|NA|TRBJ2-7|NA
TGTGCCAGCTCAAACGGTATGGTCGACGAGCAGTACTTC
CASSNGMVDEQYF
>TRBV6-6|NA|TRBJ2-7|TRBD1
TGTGCCAGCACCCAGGGGGACACCTCCTACGAGCAGTACTTC
CASTQGDTSYEQYF
>TRBV7-9|NA|TRBJ1-4|TRBD1
TGTGCCAGCAGCCGGTGGACAGGAAAGAATGAAAAACTGTTTTTT
CASSRWTGKNEKLFF
>TRBV6-5|NA|TRBJ1-2|NA
TGTGCCAGCGGACCTCAGGGGCTTAACTATGGCTACACCTTC
CASGPQGLNYGYTF
>TRBV28|NA|TRBJ2-7|TRBD1
TGTGCCAGCAGTTCTAAAGTCGGGACAGGGCTCCCTTACGAGCAGTACTTC
CASSSKVGTGLPYEQYF
>TRBV5-5|NA|TRBJ1-5|NA
TGTGCCAGCAGCTTTAAAGGAGGGAATCAGCCCCAGCATTTT
CASSFKGGNQPQHF
>TRBV27|NA|TRBJ1-1|TRBD1
TGTGCCAGCAGCCACAGGGGGCTCTCTGAAGCTTTCTTT
CASSHRGLSEAFF
>TRBV5-1|NA|TRBJ1-6|NA
TGCGCCAGCAGCCCCGGGGTATTGAATTCACCCCTCCACTTT
CASSPGVLNSPLHF
>TRBV10-3|NA|TRBJ1-2|TRBD1
TGTGCCATCAACCGAGTGGCCGGGACAGGGGGCTACACCTTC
CAINRVAGTGGYTF
>TRBV6-1|NA|TRBJ1-3|NA
TGTGCCAGCAGTGAAGAACAGGGAAACACCATATATTTT
CASSEEQGNTIYF
>TRBV7-2|NA|TRBJ1-2|TRBD1
TGTGCCAGCAGCTCCAGACAGGGTGACTATGGCTACACCTTC
CASSSRQGDYGYTF
>TRBV6-2/TRBV6-3|NA|TRBJ2-3|TRBD2
TGTGCCAGCAGTTCCGAGACTAGCTCAGATACGCAGTATTTT
CASSSETSSDTQYF
>TRBV28|NA|TRBJ1-2|NA
TGTGCCAGCAGTTCCACCGGGGGGCCCTTAGGGGGCTACACCTTC
CASSSTGGPLGGYTF
>TRBV5-6|NA|TRBJ1-1|NA
TGTGCCAGCAGCTTGTATGGCCAGGGGAACACTGAAGCTTTCTTT
CASSLYGQGNTEAFF
>TRBV20-1|NA|TRBJ1-1|NA
TGCAGTGCTAGTCGGAACACTGAAGCTTTCTTT
CSASRNTEAFF
>TRBV12-3/TRBV12-4|NA|TRBJ1-6|NA
TGTGCCAGCAGTTTTGGGGGGTGGTCACCCCTCCACTTT
CASSFGGWSPLHF
>TRBV27|NA|TRBJ2-3|NA
TGTGCCAGCAGCTTTAGCGCGCCCACAGATACGCAGTATTTT
CASSFSAPTDTQYF
>TRBV3-1/TRBV3-2|NA|TRBJ1-6|TRBD1
TGTGCCAGCAGCTCGGGACAGGGAAATTCACCCCTCCACTTT
CASSSGQGNSPLHF
>TRBV3-1/TRBV3-2|NA|TRBJ1-2|NA
TGTGCCAGCAGCCAGGCTTCCAACTATGGCTACACCTTC
CASSQASNYGYTF
>TRBV11-3|NA|TRBJ2-1|TRBD2
TGTGCCAGCAGCTTAGCGGGAGGGTACAATGAGCAGTTCTTC
CASSLAGGYNEQFF
>TRBV7-2|NA|TRBJ1-2|NA
TGTGCCAGCAGCGCGCGATCAGGGTCTTGGGGCTACACCTTC
CASSARSGSWGYTF
>TRBV20-1|once|TRBJ1-2|NA
TGCAGTGCTAGTTTGACAGAAGGCTATGGCTACACCTTC
CSASLTEGYGYTF
>TRBV7-3|once|TRBJ1-1|NA
TGTGCCAGCAGCCAACAGGGTGACACTGAAGCTTTCTTT
CASSQQGDTEAFF
>TRBV28|NA|TRBJ2-1|TRBD1
TGTGCCAGCAGCCGGGACAGGGGGCTACCCTACAATGAGCAGTTCTTC
CASSRDRGLPYNEQFF
>TRBV4-2|once|TRBJ2-1|TRBD2
TGTGCCAGCAGCCCGATTACTAGCGGGAGGGGGGGCAATGAGCAGTTCTTC
CASSPITSGRGGNEQFF
>TRBV2|NA|TRBJ2-1|TRBD1
TGTGCCAGCAGCGCCTGGGACAGGGCCTACAATGAGCAGTTCTTC
CASSAWDRAYNEQFF
>TRBV19|NA|TRBJ1-2|NA
TGTGCCAGTAACTCACAGGGCCCCATCTATGGCTACACCTTC
CASNSQGPIYGYTF
>TRBV12-1|NA|TRBJ1-1|NA
TGTGCCAGCAGCTTTGAAGACAGGGAGACTGAAGCTTTCTTT
CASSFEDRETEAFF
>TRBV5-1|NA|TRBJ1-2|NA
TGCGCCAGCAGCTTAGTTCCAGATTTGAACTATGGCTACACCTTC
CASSLVPDLNYGYTF
>TRBV5-1|NA|TRBJ2-5|NA
TGCGCCAGCAGCGAGTATTCTGGGACCCAGTACTTC
CASSEYSGTQYF